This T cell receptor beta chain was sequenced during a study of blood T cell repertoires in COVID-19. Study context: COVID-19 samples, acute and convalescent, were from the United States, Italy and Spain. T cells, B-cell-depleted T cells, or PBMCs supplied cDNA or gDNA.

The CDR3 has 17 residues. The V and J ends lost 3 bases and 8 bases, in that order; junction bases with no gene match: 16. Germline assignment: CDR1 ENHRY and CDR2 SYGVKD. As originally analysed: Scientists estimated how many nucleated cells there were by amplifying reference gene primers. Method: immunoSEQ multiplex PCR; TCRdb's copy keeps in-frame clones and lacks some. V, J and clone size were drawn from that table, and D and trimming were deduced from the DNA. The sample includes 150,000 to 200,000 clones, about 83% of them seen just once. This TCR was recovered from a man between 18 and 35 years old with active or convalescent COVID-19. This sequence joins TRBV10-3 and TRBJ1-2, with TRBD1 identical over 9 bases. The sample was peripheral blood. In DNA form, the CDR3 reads TGTGCCATCAGTGAAGACCCACGCGGACAGGGGATTTCGGGCTACACCTTC. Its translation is CAISEDPRGQGISGYTF.